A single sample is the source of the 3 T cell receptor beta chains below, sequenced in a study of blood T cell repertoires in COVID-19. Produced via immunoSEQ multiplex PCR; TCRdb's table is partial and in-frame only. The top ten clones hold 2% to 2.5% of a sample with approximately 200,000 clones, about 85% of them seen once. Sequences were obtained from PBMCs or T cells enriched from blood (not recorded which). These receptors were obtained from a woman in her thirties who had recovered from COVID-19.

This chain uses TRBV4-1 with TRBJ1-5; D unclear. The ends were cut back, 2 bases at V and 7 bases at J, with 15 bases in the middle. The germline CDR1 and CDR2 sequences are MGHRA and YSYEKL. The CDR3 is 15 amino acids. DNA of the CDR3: TGCGCCAGCAGCCAACCGGACCGGGGTTTACAGCCCCAGCATTTT. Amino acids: CASSQPDRGLQPQHF.

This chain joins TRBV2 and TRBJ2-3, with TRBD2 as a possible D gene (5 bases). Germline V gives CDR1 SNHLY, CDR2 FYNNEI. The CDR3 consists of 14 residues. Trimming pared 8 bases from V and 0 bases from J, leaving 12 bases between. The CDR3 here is CASLRTLSTDTQYF. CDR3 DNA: TGTGCCAGCCTACGGACTCTTAGCACAGATACGCAGTATTTT.

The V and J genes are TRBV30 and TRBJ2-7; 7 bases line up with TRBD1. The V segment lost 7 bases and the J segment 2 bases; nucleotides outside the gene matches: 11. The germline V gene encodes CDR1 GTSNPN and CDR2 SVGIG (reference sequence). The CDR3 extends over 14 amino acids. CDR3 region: CALNRGQSPYEQYF. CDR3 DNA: TGTGCCTTAAACAGGGGCCAGTCTCCCTACGAGCAGTACTTC.